The sample holds many counts of the clone carrying this T cell receptor (beta chain). Its cognate antigen is unknown. This sample is drawn from a study of response to subunit inactivated influenza vaccine. TCRdb passed the RT-PCR reads through MiXCR, listing each CDR3 protein once. The sample holds some 570,000 distinct CDR3 sequences, roughly 10% seen once. Trimming left V 4 bases short and J 6 bases short, with 4 bases between. The germline V gene encodes CDR1 SGHRS and CDR2 YFSETQ. The CDR3 is 11 amino acids. Study observations and caveats: There was a suggestion from the authors that each seasonal influenza vaccination recruits few new T cells.

This same sample was also part of a study on T cells expressing NK-cell markers. That work contributes: As the method of synthesis, 5'RACE template switching with UMIs yielded TCR beta cDNA. The authors derived TCR beta repertoires from sorted CD3+CD56+NKG2C+, CD3+CD56+NKG2C- and CD3+CD56-NKG2C+ T cells. As a fraction of CD8+ T cells, dominant NKG2C+ clonotypes reached about 1.0-7.0% in about six donors.

This clonotype was sampled from a man aged 45 to 65 who received an inactivated influenza vaccine. The chain uses TRBV5-1 and TRBJ2-2; unclear D gene. Sequenced here: PBMCs from blood, sampled on the day of vaccination. In nucleotides, the CDR3 is TGCGCCAGCAGCGAATCCGGGGAGCTGTTTTTT. As protein: CASSESGELFF.